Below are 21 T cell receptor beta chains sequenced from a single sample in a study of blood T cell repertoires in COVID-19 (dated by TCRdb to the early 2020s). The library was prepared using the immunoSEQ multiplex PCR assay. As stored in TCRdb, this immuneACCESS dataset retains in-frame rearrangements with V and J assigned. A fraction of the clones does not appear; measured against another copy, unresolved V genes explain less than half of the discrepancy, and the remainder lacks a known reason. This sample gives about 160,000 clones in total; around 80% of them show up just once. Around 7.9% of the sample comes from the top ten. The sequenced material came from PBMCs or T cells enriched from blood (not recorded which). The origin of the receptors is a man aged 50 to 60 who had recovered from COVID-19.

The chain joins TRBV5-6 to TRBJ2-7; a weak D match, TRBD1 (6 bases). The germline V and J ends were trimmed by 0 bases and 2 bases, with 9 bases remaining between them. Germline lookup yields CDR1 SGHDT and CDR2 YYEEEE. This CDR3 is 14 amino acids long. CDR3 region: CASSLVRGTYEQYF. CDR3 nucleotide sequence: TGTGCCAGCAGCTTGGTCAGGGGTACCTACGAGCAGTACTTC.

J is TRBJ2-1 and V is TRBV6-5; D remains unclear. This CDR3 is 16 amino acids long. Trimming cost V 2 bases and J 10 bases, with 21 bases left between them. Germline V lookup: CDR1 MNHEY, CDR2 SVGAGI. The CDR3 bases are TGTGCCAGCAGTTACGTCGCGGAACTTCCTGTACGCGAGCAGTTCTTC. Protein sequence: CASSYVAELPVREQFF.

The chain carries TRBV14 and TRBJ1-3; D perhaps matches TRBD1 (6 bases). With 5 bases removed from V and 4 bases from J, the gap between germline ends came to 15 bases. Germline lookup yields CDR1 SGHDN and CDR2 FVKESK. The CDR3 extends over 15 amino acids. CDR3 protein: CASSYPGVTGNTIYF. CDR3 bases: TGTGCCAGCAGCTACCCAGGGGTAACGGGAAACACCATATATTTT.

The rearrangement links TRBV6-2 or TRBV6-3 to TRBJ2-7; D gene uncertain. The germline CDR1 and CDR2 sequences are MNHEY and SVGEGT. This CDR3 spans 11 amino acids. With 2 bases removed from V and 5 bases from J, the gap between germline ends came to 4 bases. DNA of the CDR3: TGTGCCAGCAGTTACCCCGACGAGCAGTACTTC. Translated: CASSYPDEQYF.

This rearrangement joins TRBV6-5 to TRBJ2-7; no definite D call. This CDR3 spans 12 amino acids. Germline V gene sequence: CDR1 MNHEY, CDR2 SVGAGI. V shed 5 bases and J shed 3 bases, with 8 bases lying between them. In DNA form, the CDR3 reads TGTGCCAGCAGTCCTCGCTACTACGAGCAGTACTTC. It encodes CASSPRYYEQYF.

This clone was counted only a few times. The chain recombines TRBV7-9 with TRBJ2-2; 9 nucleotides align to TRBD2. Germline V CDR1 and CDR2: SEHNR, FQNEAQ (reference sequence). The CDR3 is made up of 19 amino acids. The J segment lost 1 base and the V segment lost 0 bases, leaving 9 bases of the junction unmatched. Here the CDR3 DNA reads TGTGCCAGCAGCTTAGCTGGTGCGGGGGGGCCAAGGAACACCGGGGAGCTGTTTTTT. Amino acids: CASSLAGAGGPRNTGELFF.

CDR3 coding DNA: TGTGCCAGCTCACCGGGCGTGACCTACGAGCAGTACTTC. Translated: CASSPGVTYEQYF. V and J are TRBV18 and TRBJ2-7; D call uncertain. Trimming removed 3 bases at V and 2 bases at J, with 8 bases between. Germline CDR1 reads KGHSH; CDR2 reads LQKENI. The CDR3 loop spans 13 amino acids.

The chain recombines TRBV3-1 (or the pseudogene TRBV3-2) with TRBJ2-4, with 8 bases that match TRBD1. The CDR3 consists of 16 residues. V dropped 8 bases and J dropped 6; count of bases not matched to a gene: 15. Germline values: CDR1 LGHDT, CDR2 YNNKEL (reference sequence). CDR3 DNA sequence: TGTGCCAGCTCCCAAATACCAGGGGGCGCGAGAAACATTCAGTACTTC. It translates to CASSQIPGGARNIQYF.

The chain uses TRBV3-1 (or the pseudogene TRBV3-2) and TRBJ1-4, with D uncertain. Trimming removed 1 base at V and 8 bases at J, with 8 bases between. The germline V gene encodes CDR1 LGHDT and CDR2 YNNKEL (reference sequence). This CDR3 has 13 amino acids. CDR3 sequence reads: CASSQGSREKLFF. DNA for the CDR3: TGTGCCAGCAGCCAAGGGTCGAGGGAAAAACTGTTTTTT.

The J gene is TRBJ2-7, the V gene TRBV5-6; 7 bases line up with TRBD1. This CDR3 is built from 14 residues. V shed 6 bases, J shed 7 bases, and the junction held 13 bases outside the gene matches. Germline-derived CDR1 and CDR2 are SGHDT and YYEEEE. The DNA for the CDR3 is TGTGCCAGCACCTCCAGACAGGGCTATCGTGAGCAGTACTTC. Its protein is CASTSRQGYREQYF.

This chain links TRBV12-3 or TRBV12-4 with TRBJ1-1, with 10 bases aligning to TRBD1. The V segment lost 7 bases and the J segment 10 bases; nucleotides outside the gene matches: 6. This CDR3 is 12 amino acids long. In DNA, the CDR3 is TGTGCCAGCACCCTGACAGGGGGCGCAGCTTTCTTT. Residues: CASTLTGGAAFF.

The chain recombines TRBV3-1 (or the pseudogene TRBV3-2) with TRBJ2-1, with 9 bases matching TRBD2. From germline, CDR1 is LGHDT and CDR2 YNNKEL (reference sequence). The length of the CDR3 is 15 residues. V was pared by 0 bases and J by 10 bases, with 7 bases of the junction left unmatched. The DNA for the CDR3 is TGTGCCAGCAGCCAAGATCATGGGACTAGCAGGGAGCAGTTCTTC. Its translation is CASSQDHGTSREQFF.

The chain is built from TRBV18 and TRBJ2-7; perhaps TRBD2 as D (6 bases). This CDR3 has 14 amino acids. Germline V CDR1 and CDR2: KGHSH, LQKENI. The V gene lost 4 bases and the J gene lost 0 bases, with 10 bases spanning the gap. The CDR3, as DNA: TGTGCCAGCTCACGAGGAGGGTCCTCCTACGAGCAGTACTTC. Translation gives CASSRGGSSYEQYF. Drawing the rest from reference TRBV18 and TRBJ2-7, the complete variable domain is NAGVMQNPRHLVRRRGQEARLRCSPMKGHSHVYWYRQLPEEGLKFMVYLQKENIIDESGMPKERFSAEFPKEGPSILRIQQVVRGDSAAYFCASSRGGSSYEQYFGPGTRLTVT.

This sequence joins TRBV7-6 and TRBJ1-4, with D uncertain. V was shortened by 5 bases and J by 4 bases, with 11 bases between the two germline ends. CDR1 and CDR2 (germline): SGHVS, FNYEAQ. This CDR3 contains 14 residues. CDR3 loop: CASSEEADNEKLFF. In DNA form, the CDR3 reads TGTGCCAGCAGCGAGGAGGCGGATAATGAAAAACTGTTTTTT.

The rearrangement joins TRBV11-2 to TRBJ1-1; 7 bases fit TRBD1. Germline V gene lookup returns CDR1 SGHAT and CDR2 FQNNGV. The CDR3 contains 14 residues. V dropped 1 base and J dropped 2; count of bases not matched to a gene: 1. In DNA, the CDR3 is TGTGCCAGCAGCTTAGCAGGGGGTAACACTGAAGCTTTCTTT. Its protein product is CASSLAGGNTEAFF.

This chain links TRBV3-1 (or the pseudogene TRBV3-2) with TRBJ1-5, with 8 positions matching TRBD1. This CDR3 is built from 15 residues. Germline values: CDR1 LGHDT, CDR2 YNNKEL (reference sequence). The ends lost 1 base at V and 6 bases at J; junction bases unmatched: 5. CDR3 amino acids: CASSQGQGAGQPQHF. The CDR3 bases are TGTGCCAGCAGCCAAGGGCAGGGGGCTGGTCAGCCCCAGCATTTT.

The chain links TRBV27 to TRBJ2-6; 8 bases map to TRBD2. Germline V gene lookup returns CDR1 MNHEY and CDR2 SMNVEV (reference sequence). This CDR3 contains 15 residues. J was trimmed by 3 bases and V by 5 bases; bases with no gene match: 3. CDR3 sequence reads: CASSPLAGGANVLTF. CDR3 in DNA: TGTGCCAGCAGTCCCCTAGCGGGTGGGGCCAACGTCCTGACTTTC. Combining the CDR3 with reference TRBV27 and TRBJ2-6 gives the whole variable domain EAQVTQNPRYLITVTGKKLTVTCSQNMNHEYMSWYRQDPGLGLRQIYYSMNVEVTDKGDVPEGYKVSRKEKRNFPLILESPSPNQTSLYFCASSPLAGGANVLTFGAGSRLTVL.

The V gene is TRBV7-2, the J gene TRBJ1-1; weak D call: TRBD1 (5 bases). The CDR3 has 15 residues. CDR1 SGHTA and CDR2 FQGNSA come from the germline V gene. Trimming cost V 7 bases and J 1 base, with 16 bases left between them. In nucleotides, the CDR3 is TGTGCCAGCAAATATACAGGCAACGCGAACACTGAAGCTTTCTTT. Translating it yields CASKYTGNANTEAFF.

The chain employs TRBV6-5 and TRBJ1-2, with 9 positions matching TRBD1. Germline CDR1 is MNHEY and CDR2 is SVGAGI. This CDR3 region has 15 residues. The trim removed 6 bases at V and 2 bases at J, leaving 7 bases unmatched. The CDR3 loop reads CASSSAGTGNYGYTF. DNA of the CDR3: TGTGCCAGCAGCTCCGCCGGGACAGGGAACTATGGCTACACCTTC.

Here the CDR3 reads CASSRRTGGGYTF. The CDR3 DNA reads as TGTGCCAGCAGCCGACGGACAGGGGGTGGCTACACCTTC. This chain links TRBV14 with TRBJ1-2; 10 bases map to TRBD1. Trimming took 4 bases from V and 7 from J; bases not matched to a gene: 3. CDR1 and CDR2 from the germline V gene are SGHDN and FVKESK. The CDR3 sequence is 13 residues long.

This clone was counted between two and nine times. The CDR3 loop is CASRGQGYGYTF. In nucleotides, the CDR3 is TGTGCCAGCAGGGGACAGGGCTATGGCTACACCTTC. The chain carries TRBV2 and TRBJ1-2; 9 nucleotides match TRBD1. Germline assignment: CDR1 SNHLY and CDR2 FYNNEI. The CDR3 runs to 12 residues. The V and J ends lost 6 bases and 4 bases, in that order; junction bases with no gene match: 0.